This entry is about one T cell receptor (beta chain). The record originates from a study of T cell changes during pregnancy in multiple sclerosis. Measured with immunoSEQ multiplex PCR; TCRdb has only the in-frame clones, and not every one. The sample includes about 80,000 clones, about 90% seen only once; the top ten take 1.4%. In germline, CDR1 is MGHRA, CDR2 YSYEKL. The CDR3 runs to 18 residues. Trimming took off 0 bases at V and 0 bases at J, with 15 bases between the two ends. The rearrangement joins TRBV4-1 to TRBJ1-5, with D perhaps matching TRBD1 (5 bases). This sample comprised peripheral blood, obtained before pregnancy. This TCR was sampled from a female donor with multiple sclerosis, enrolled in a pregnancy study. The CDR3 sequence: CASSQEFEGLYSNQPQHF. The CDR3 region has the DNA TGCGCCAGCAGCCAAGAGTTCGAGGGACTATATAGCAATCAGCCCCAGCATTTT.